The sequence of this T cell receptor (beta chain) was determined in a study of blood T cell repertoires in COVID-19. Study background: COVID-19 samples collected from the United States, Italy and Spain covered acute and convalescent phases. PBMCs, B-cell-depleted T cells, or T cells provided the cDNA or gDNA that made up the material.

The cohort comprised adults aged roughly 18 to 95 years residing in about two dozen US areas. Cohort allocation depended upon clinical history that participants reported. The V gene lost 4 bases and the J gene lost 3 bases, with 12 bases spanning the gap. Germline CDR1 MNHEY, CDR2 SMNVEV (reference sequence). The CDR3 runs to 15 residues. This table comes from immunoSEQ multiplex PCR, and its TCRdb copy is limited to in-frame clones, with some not included. The top ten clones hold 1.3% of a sample with 220,000 or so clones, approximately 83% of them seen once. Input material: PBMCs or T cells enriched from blood (not recorded which). This receptor was taken from a middle-aged woman with acute COVID-19. The rearrangement joins TRBV27 to TRBJ2-2, with D unresolved. The CDR3 region is CASSYELPHTGELFF. CDR3 sequence (DNA): TGTGCCAGCAGTTACGAACTCCCCCACACCGGGGAGCTGTTTTTT.